The source of this T cell receptor beta chain is a study of radiation and T cells in renal cell carcinoma (dated by TCRdb to about 2020). Concerning the study at large: Samples came from a clinical trial, in which primary renal cell carcinomas received 15 Gy stereotactic body radiation therapy followed by nephrectomy 4 weeks later. Across all 50 or so samples, 4,000,000 or so unique CDR3 nucleotide sequences encoding roughly 2.7 million unique CDR3 amino acid sequences were identified. A total of around 50 samples underwent TCR beta sequencing, made up of approximately 26 tumors and about 27 peripheral blood samples.

The time point label, read with the paper, signifies: baseline pretreatment blood. Sample treatment or condition, as interpreted from the label and publication: 15 Gy SBRT to primary tumor, nephrectomy 4 weeks later. To track tumor-enriched clonotypes, serial peripheral blood was sampled from radiation-treated patients at baseline and at 2 weeks and 4 weeks after SBRT. Renal cell carcinoma with clear cell pathology was present in all patients. Genomic DNA for TCR sequencing was prepared using the QIAamp DNA Blood Mini Kit (Qiagen). Only samples passing all quality control checks were included in the analyses. Study-wide findings and limitations: Changes in the blood repertoire were not tracked past 4 weeks after treatment. In blood, the top tumor clonotypes increased between baseline and 2 weeks post-radiation and then shrank by 4 weeks, which suggests that tumor-resident clones expanded only transiently. Because the trial had a single-armed design, the trial could not examine how radiation dose or scheduling affected the TCR repertoire. Because pretreatment tumor biopsies were not available, the study could not determine whether clonotypes were already present within the tumor at baseline.

A note on this clone: Its antigen is not yet known. The input lacks base qualities; no much larger clone sits a single base away.

V is pared back by 0 bases and J by 2 bases, with 12 bases lying between the germline termini. CDR1 SGHRS and CDR2 YFSETQ are derived from the germline V gene. The CDR3 runs 15 residues from the cysteine to the phenylalanine. The CDR3 DNA has 45 bases and is translated from base 1. The immunoSEQ kit was used, according to the manufacturer's recommendations, to generate TCR beta libraries from genomic DNA. To prepare the libraries, a first multiplex PCR with proprietary primers was run, followed by a second PCR that added unique barcodes, and a bead cleanup was done after each round. Each sample batch included a kit-provided positive control reaction and a negative control reaction. The final libraries were assessed on an Agilent 4200 TapeStation D1000 ScreenTape, pooled by volume, and quantified by qPCR. Sequencing was performed on an Illumina NextSeq500 with a MidOutput 150-cycle cartridge, and 156 Read1 and 15 Index1 cycles were run with kit custom primers. The pooled library was loaded at 0.95 to 1 pM with about 20% PhiX control spiked in. The study's processing was this. Vendor-processed data were analyzed in R, and a clonotype was defined as all T cells sharing the same CDR3 nucleotide sequence. In the clone abundance analyses, frequencies were normalized to the 10,000 most abundant clones in each sample. Before analysis, public T cell clones were removed, and these numbered fewer than six per sample on average. An abundance difference of at least 32-fold between compartments was the criterion for calling clonotypes tumor-enriched or baseline blood-enriched. A beta-binomial differential abundance model was used to identify clonotypes that were expanded or contracted between blood time points. Similarity between tumor and blood repertoires was quantified using the Baroni-Urbani and Buser coefficient, and groups were compared with two-tailed Wilcoxon tests in R. TCRdb stores this immuneACCESS table with in-frame sequences only. Part of the clones is absent; in the studies checked, under half of the shortfall reflects unresolved V genes, and no reason is known for the rest. V, J and clone size reflect that table, while D and trimming were determined from the DNA. This sample comprises 70,000 to 95,000 clones, roughly four fifths of them detected only once. The top ten constitute 6% to 7% of the sample.

The sequencing here drew on blood, taken from a patient whose treatment included radiotherapy and nephrectomy. The receptor comes from a man aged 55 to 69 with renal cell carcinoma. Rearrangement joined TRBV5-1 to TRBJ2-7; TRBD1 could be the D gene, as 6 bases match. The CDR3 reads CASSLAQGSTYEQYF. The nucleotide sequence is given as TGCGCCAGCAGCTTGGCCCAGGGGTCCACCTACGAGCAGTACTTC.